Listed below are T cell receptor beta chains from one sample, sequenced in a study of T cells in Graves' hyperthyroidism and ophthalmopathy. Each CDR3 protein is one row after TCRdb ran MiXCR on the multiplex PCR reads. The sample includes roughly 180,000 distinct CDR3 sequences, 9.4% of them seen just once. The sample was blood. These receptors were obtained from a woman aged 18-35 years with Graves' hyperthyroidism that later progressed to Graves' ophthalmopathy. Each CDR3 is given with its conserved first and last residue. Fields, in order: J gene, V gene, CDR3 protein.

TRBJ2-7	TRBV7-9	CASRDLREPSYEQYF
TRBJ1-2	TRBV28	CASSPTGTYGYTF
TRBJ1-2	TRBV6-1	CASSPKGGYTF
TRBJ2-7	TRBV27	CASSLPGSYEQYF
TRBJ2-2	TRBV27	CASSRSAAGTGELFF
TRBJ2-3	TRBV12-3/TRBV12-4	CASSLGGGADTQYF
TRBJ2-5	TRBV3-1	CASSGRREETQYF
TRBJ1-4	TRBV30	CAWSGGRWLKLFF
TRBJ1-2	TRBV12-3/TRBV12-4	CASSFGGNYGYAF
TRBJ2-1	TRBV6-2/TRBV6-3	CASSYLSSYNEQFF
TRBJ1-3	TRBV2	CASRAGNSGNTIYF
TRBJ2-7	TRBV2	CASSASGRAGEQYF
TRBJ2-1	TRBV6-1	CASSILRANEQFF
TRBJ2-3	TRBV6-1	CASSYQTELDTQYF
TRBJ2-2	TRBV10-3	CAISGRTSGRAENTGELFF
TRBJ2-7	TRBV15	CATSRDRGSSYEQYF
TRBJ2-7	TRBV7-6	CASSRLEAYYSYEQYF
TRBJ1-1	TRBV6-2/TRBV6-3	CASSRGTGLMNTEAFF
TRBJ2-2	TRBV5-8	CASSLRPLTLTGELFF
TRBJ2-1	TRBV6-2/TRBV6-3	CASRKLGDNNEQFF
TRBJ2-7	TRBV20-1	CSAKRTSGIFDEQYF
TRBJ2-3	TRBV2	CASWLVLGGPGTDTQYF
TRBJ2-1	TRBV10-3	CASRKGVGYNEQFF
TRBJ2-3	TRBV27	CASSLGDTQYF
TRBJ1-2	TRBV18	CASSSQQGAGYANYGYTF
TRBJ1-4	TRBV9	CASSPRGSFNEKLFF
TRBJ2-3	TRBV28	CASSHEGIRLAGAVDTQYF
TRBJ1-2	TRBV28	CASSLEGRVLIDGYTF
TRBJ1-4	TRBV27	CASSYLLSPGQGREKLFF
TRBJ2-1	TRBV20-1	CSARDPGGYSYNEQFF
TRBJ2-1	TRBV7-3	CASSFGTGDEQFF
TRBJ2-3	TRBV4-2	CASSQDLGRGTDTQYF
TRBJ1-6	TRBV28	CASKPGQGNSPLHF
TRBJ2-2	TRBV15	CATSRSLGGMDTGELFF
TRBJ1-4	TRBV4-1	CASSQLGGYREKLFF
TRBJ2-5	TRBV3-1	CASSQGTSGGYETQYF
TRBJ2-7	TRBV19	CASSSDGYYEQYF
TRBJ2-5	TRBV9	CASSGGGHFQETQYF
TRBJ1-5	TRBV4-1	CASSPRTVNQPQHF
TRBJ2-2	TRBV6-5	CASSYVGTGSQTLFF
TRBJ1-4	TRBV6-1	CASMGGTGAAEIEKLFF
TRBJ1-6	TRBV7-3	CASSLSGENYNSPLHF
TRBJ2-7	TRBV3-1	CASSQEFDEQYF
TRBJ2-7	TRBV20-1	CSASDSRPYEQYF
TRBJ1-2	TRBV2	CASRLSLSYGYTF
TRBJ1-2	TRBV20-1	CSARGQYYGYTF
TRBJ2-3	TRBV7-8	CASSSPEVAGAGDTQYF